The entry below gives a single TCR beta chain sequence along with its context. As yet, its antigen is unknown. TCRdb keeps only in-frame clones here, not all; method: immunoSEQ multiplex PCR. The sample has roughly 70,000 clones; more than 65% are singletons. No glioblastoma patient carried an isocitrate dehydrogenase mutation. The V and J ends lost 2 bases and 4 bases respectively, with 12 bases between them. From germline, CDR1 is SGHRS and CDR2 YFSETQ. The CDR3 is 14 amino acids. The sample is drawn from a study of glioma-infiltrating T cells after dendritic cell vaccination. Study-wide background: Dendritic cell vaccination trial patients had either newly diagnosed or recurrent glioblastoma. Dendritic cells derived from monocytes and pulsed with autologous tumor lysate formed the vaccine. The study, taken as a whole, reports: Patients with more pretreatment TILs had longer time to progression and survival.

The J gene is TRBJ1-2, the V gene TRBV5-1; D is possibly TRBD1 (6 bases). Source: blood, taken before dendritic cell vaccination. The receptor comes from a human donor with glioblastoma. CDR3 sequence: CASSLGVGGYGYTF. The DNA of the CDR3 is TGCGCCAGCAGCTTAGGGGTAGGGGGCTATGGCTACACCTTC.